This entry lists 5 T cell receptor beta chains sequenced from one sample in a study of T cells in Graves' hyperthyroidism and ophthalmopathy. TCR beta CDR3 sequences were amplified from RNA transcripts. Researchers ran a first-round RT-PCR on the TCR CDR3 using the HTBI primer set. MiXCR was run by TCRdb on the multiplex PCR reads, yielding one entry per CDR3 protein. The profile shows around 580,000 distinct CDR3 sequences, 35% to 55% of them singletons. The source material was peripheral blood or thyroid tissue (not recorded which). These receptors were obtained from a woman under 30 with Graves' hyperthyroidism.

Many counts were recorded for this clonotype. This sequence joins TRBV3-1 and TRBJ2-7; possibly TRBD1 or TRBD2 for D (5 bases each). Germline CDR1 is LGHDT and CDR2 is YNNKEL (reference sequence). The CDR3 is 13 residues long. V lost 0 bases, J lost 12 bases, and 15 bases lay in between. The CDR3 spells CASSQDNRGPRYF. The CDR3 bases are TGTGCCAGCAGCCAAGATAACCGGGGCCCACGGTACTTC.

Points on this clonotype: A much larger clone lies a single base off, so this may be a read error. The V gene is TRBV19, the J gene TRBJ2-6, with 9 bases fitting TRBD2. This CDR3 is 17 amino acids long. Germline-derived CDR1 and CDR2 are LNHDA and SQIVND (reference sequence). For the CDR3, the DNA is TGTGCCAGCATGGGGCTAGCGGGAAGCTCTGGGGCCAACGTCCCGACTTTC. Amino acid sequence: CASMGLAGSSGANVPTF.

This clonotype occurred many times. V gene TRBV29-1 combines with J gene TRBJ2-2, with TRBD2 matching over 11 bases. The CDR3 has 15 residues. CDR1 and CDR2 from the germline V gene are SQVTM and ANQGSEA. V lost 7 bases and J lost 5; bases outside the gene matches: 9. CDR3 sequence: CSAARLAGGTGELFF. As DNA, the CDR3 is TGCAGCGCAGCAAGGCTAGCGGGAGGTACCGGGGAGCTGTTTTTT.

The chain is built from TRBV29-1 and TRBJ2-5, with TRBD2 identical over 9 bases. The CDR3 extends over 15 amino acids. Germline V CDR1 and CDR2: SQVTM, ANQGSEA. V dropped 8 bases and J dropped 4; count of bases not matched to a gene: 14. CDR3 sequence reads: CSSSLRAGGAETQYF. In nucleotides, the CDR3 is TGCAGCAGTTCCCTCCGGGCGGGAGGGGCAGAGACCCAGTACTTC.

This rearrangement joins TRBV30 to TRBJ2-7, with D uncertain. The V end lost 2 bases, the J end lost 3 bases, and 11 bases lay between the germline ends. Germline V lookup: CDR1 GTSNPN, CDR2 SVGIG (reference sequence). The CDR3 covers 13 residues. The CDR3 sequence is CAWSPGSYYEQYF. The CDR3 coding sequence is TGTGCCTGGAGTCCGGGCAGTTACTACGAGCAGTACTTC. Variable domain in full (rest from reference TRBV30 and TRBJ2-7): SQTIHQWPATLVQPVGSPLSLECTVEGTSNPNLYWYRQAAGRGLQLLFYSVGIGQISSEVPQNLSASRPQDRQFILSSKKLLLSDSGFYLCAWSPGSYYEQYFGPGTRLTVT.